Sequencing of this T cell receptor (beta chain) was carried out in a study of regulatory T cells in long-lasting Graves disease. Study-wide points: Blood alone, not thyroid tissue, was studied. New patients shared some 980 public clonotypes, and persistent patients shared more, with 2,741.

In regard to this clonotype: Antigen unknown. A read error may explain this, as a much larger clone is one base away.

Specified time point: persistent/refractory GD, antithyroid drugs over 5 years with positive TRAb. PBMCs provided the RNA from which the TCR library was made. Patients with Graves' disease were diagnosed by American Thyroid Association guidelines. Patients of an endocrinology department in Xi'an, China, were included. In building TCR beta libraries, iRepertoire HTBI primers were used together with Arm-PCR of CDR3 regions. TCRdb re-analysed the multiplex PCR reads in MiXCR, keeping a single row per CDR3 protein. The sample has more than 350,000 distinct CDR3 sequences; roughly a fifth are singletons. Looked up from germline, CDR1 is SGHNT and CDR2 is YENEEA. Trimming left V 3 bases short and J 9 bases short, with 20 bases between. The CDR3 is made up of 15 amino acids.

Sequenced material: peripheral blood mononuclear cells (PBMCs), taken when the disease was refractory, from a patient treated with antithyroid drugs. V is TRBV11-3 and J is TRBJ2-5, with a tentative D call TRBD1 (7 bases). The clonotype was recovered from a female donor with Graves disease. CDR3 nucleotides: TGTGCCAGCAGCTTTGGGGGACAGATGGGGGAGGCCCAGTACTTC. This gives the protein CASSFGGQMGEAQYF.